This record concerns one T cell receptor beta chain sequence. This record belongs to a study of cytomegalovirus exposure and HLA in healthy donors. The PCR contained 60 Vbeta and 13 Jbeta primers. The repertoire was sequenced with immunoSEQ multiplex PCR; TCRdb's copy has only in-frame clones and lacks some. Here the sample spans roughly 280,000 clones, 72% being singletons. V lost 2 bases and J lost 6, with 14 bases in between. The CDR3 extends over 15 amino acids. Germline CDR1 WNHNN, CDR2 SYGVQD (reference sequence). This receptor was obtained from a female donor in good health and CMV-seronegative. The V gene is TRBV10-1, the J gene TRBJ2-1; D possibly corresponds to TRBD1 (6 bases). The sample comprised PBMCs. CDR3 coding DNA: TGCGCCAGCAGTGAGCGGGGCAGGGGTAGCAATGAGCAGTTCTTC. Amino acid sequence: CASSERGRGSNEQFF.